This entry lists 29 T cell receptor beta chains sequenced from one sample in a study of shared clonotypes between healthy human individuals. Only in-frame clones appear in the TCRdb table, and some are missing; sequencing was by immunoSEQ multiplex PCR. The sample shows roughly 1,500,000 clones, approximately 98% of them seen only once. Sequencing was carried out using naive CD4+ T cells sorted from blood. Subset denoted: CD45RA+ positively selected. The receptors stem from a man in his thirties or forties in good health.

This rearrangement joins TRBV29-1 to TRBJ2-5, with 8 positions matching TRBD2. Unmatched junction bases numbered 16, after V lost 8 bases and J lost 5 bases. CDR3 length: 15 residues. Germline loops: CDR1 SQVTM, CDR2 ANQGSEA. Written as DNA, the CDR3 is TGCAGCTCTAATCCAGCGGGAGTTGGGGGGGAGACCCAGTACTTC. Protein sequence: CSSNPAGVGGETQYF.

This sequence joins TRBV5-4 and TRBJ1-1; D remains ambiguous. This CDR3 comprises 13 residues. V was cut by 4 bases and J by 4 bases, with 11 bases left in between. Germline CDR1 is SGHNT and CDR2 is YYREEE (reference sequence). The CDR3 nucleotides read TGTGCCAGCAGCACCCCGCGGAGCACTGAAGCTTTCTTT. Its protein product is CASSTPRSTEAFF. Looking up the rest from reference TRBV5-4 and TRBJ1-1 gives the full variable domain: ETGVTQSPTHLIKTRGQQVTLRCSSQSGHNTVSWYQQALGQGPQFIFQYYREEENGRGNFPPRFSGLQFPNYSSELNVNALELDDSALYLCASSTPRSTEAFFGQGTRLTVV.

The rearrangement links TRBV28 to TRBJ1-1, with a possible D match to TRBD1 (5 bases). Germline V gene lookup returns CDR1 MDHEN and CDR2 SYDVKM. CDR3 length: 15 residues. With 6 bases removed from V and 1 base from J, the gap between germline ends came to 15 bases. The CDR3, as DNA: TGTGCCAGCAGCCCCGGGACCCTTGGGAACACTGAAGCTTTCTTT. Translating it yields CASSPGTLGNTEAFF.

The rearrangement links TRBV28 to TRBJ1-5; 8 nucleotides align to TRBD1. In germline, CDR1 is MDHEN, CDR2 SYDVKM. V lost 5 bases and J lost 2; bases outside the gene matches: 8. This CDR3 region has 16 residues. This CDR3 reads CASSVRQGAGNQPQHF. CDR3 DNA sequence: TGTGCCAGCAGTGTACGGCAGGGGGCCGGCAATCAGCCCCAGCATTTT.

The V and J genes are TRBV5-1 and TRBJ2-2; D possibly matches TRBD1 or TRBD2 (5 bases each). This CDR3 has 18 residues. Trimming stripped 7 bases from V and 1 base from J, with 23 bases between. Germline CDR1 SGHRS, CDR2 YFSETQ. The chain's CDR3 is CASSSIYGASLNTGELFF. As DNA, the CDR3 is TGCGCCAGCTCCTCGATCTACGGGGCTAGCCTGAACACCGGGGAGCTGTTTTTT.

This chain connects TRBV5-1 to TRBJ2-2; TRBD1 matches at 7 bases. The CDR3 totals 15 residues. After removal of 6 bases from V and 4 bases from J, the junction contained 9 bases not matched to a gene. Germline CDR1 SGHRS, CDR2 YFSETQ. In nucleotides, the CDR3 is TGCGCCAGCACCCTAAGACAGGGAAGCACCGGGGAGCTGTTTTTT. Amino acids: CASTLRQGSTGELFF.

The CDR3: CASSPGPPSYTEAFF. CDR3 nucleotides: TGTGCCAGCTCACCAGGGCCGCCGTCGTACACTGAAGCTTTCTTT. The rearrangement links TRBV18 to TRBJ1-1; D unclear. The CDR3 runs to 15 residues. Trimming cost V 2 bases and J 3 bases, with 13 bases left between them. The germline V gene has CDR1 KGHSH and CDR2 LQKENI. Filled out from reference TRBV18 and TRBJ1-1, the complete variable domain reads NAGVMQNPRHLVRRRGQEARLRCSPMKGHSHVYWYRQLPEEGLKFMVYLQKENIIDESGMPKERFSAEFPKEGPSILRIQQVVRGDSAAYFCASSPGPPSYTEAFFGQGTRLTVV.

The V and J genes are TRBV2 and TRBJ2-2; 12 bases map to TRBD2. V shed 6 bases, J shed 7 bases, and the junction held 6 bases outside the gene matches. Germline V gene lookup returns CDR1 SNHLY and CDR2 FYNNEI. The CDR3 runs to 15 residues. In DNA form, the CDR3 reads TGTGCCAGCAGAATGACTAGCGGGAGTGTCGGGGAGCTGTTTTTT. The encoded protein is CASRMTSGSVGELFF.

The V and J genes are TRBV7-8 and TRBJ2-1, with TRBD2 matching over 8 bases. The J segment lost 8 bases and the V segment lost 0 bases, leaving 6 bases of the junction unmatched. This CDR3 is built from 15 residues. The germline V gene has CDR1 SGHVS and CDR2 FQNEAQ. The CDR3, as DNA: TGTGCCAGCAGCTTAGCGGCGGGAGGCTTGGATGAGCAGTTCTTC. This codes for CASSLAAGGLDEQFF.

J is TRBJ2-3 and V is TRBV11-2; the D is unclear. Germline V lookup: CDR1 SGHAT, CDR2 FQNNGV. The CDR3 has 14 residues. Trimming took 5 bases from V and 1 from J, leaving 10 bases between them. CDR3 in DNA: TGTGCCAGCAGCCGAGAGTGGGGCACAGATACGCAGTATTTT. This gives the protein CASSREWGTDTQYF.

This chain joins TRBV2 and TRBJ1-2, with D hard to call. Trimming cost V 3 bases and J 4 bases, with 9 bases left between them. Per germline, CDR1 SNHLY and CDR2 FYNNEI. The CDR3 has 13 amino acids. The CDR3 bases are TGTGCCAGCAGTGATAGGGCCCTCTATGGCTACACCTTC. Translation gives CASSDRALYGYTF.

The chain has TRBV2 and TRBJ2-2; 8 nucleotides match TRBD2. With 8 bases clipped from V and 1 base from J, the junction kept 6 bases outside the gene matches. Germline lookup yields CDR1 SNHLY and CDR2 FYNNEI. The CDR3 has 15 residues. The DNA of the CDR3 is TGTGCCAGCGAGCCGGGACTAGTGAACACCGGGGAGCTGTTTTTT. Translated: CASEPGLVNTGELFF.

The chain is built from TRBV14 and TRBJ2-3; weak D call: TRBD2 (6 bases). CDR3 length equals 14 residues. The ends were cut back, 6 bases at V and 4 bases at J, with 14 bases in the middle. Per germline, CDR1 SGHDN and CDR2 FVKESK. Here the CDR3 reads CASRPPGLSDTQYF. The CDR3 region has the DNA TGTGCCAGCAGGCCCCCCGGACTATCAGATACGCAGTATTTT.

This chain joins TRBV12-5 and TRBJ2-1; the match to TRBD2 covers 10 bases. V trimming: 5 bases; J trimming: 9 bases; junction bases outside the gene matches: 10. Per germline, CDR1 LGHNT and CDR2 FRNRAP. This CDR3 contains 15 residues. CDR3 in DNA: TGTGCTAGTGGTCTCACTAGCGGGACTTCTACTGAGCAGTTCTTC. This gives the protein CASGLTSGTSTEQFF.

The chain recombines TRBV7-9 with TRBJ1-4; D unclear. Deletions cut 5 bases from V and 0 bases from J, with 10 bases between. The V gene's germline CDR1 is SEHNR and CDR2 FQNEAQ (reference sequence). The CDR3 spans 15 residues. CDR3 residues: CASSPRSSTNEKLFF. The CDR3 bases are TGTGCCAGCAGCCCCAGGAGTTCAACTAATGAAAAACTGTTTTTT.

The gene calls are TRBV5-4 and TRBJ2-3, with a tentative D call TRBD1 (6 bases). Germline CDR1 and CDR2: SGHNT and YYREEE (reference sequence). V dropped 2 bases and J dropped 2 bases, with 15 bases sitting between them. This CDR3 is built from 16 residues. CDR3 amino acids: CASSFPVQGNTDTQYF. In nucleotides, the CDR3 is TGTGCCAGCAGCTTCCCGGTCCAGGGGAACACAGATACGCAGTATTTT.

The sample holds one count of this clone. The chain combines TRBV7-9 with TRBJ1-2; D unclear. V shed 5 bases and J shed 8 bases, with 12 bases lying between them. Germline assignment: CDR1 SEHNR and CDR2 FQNEAQ (reference sequence). The length of the CDR3 is 12 residues. CDR3 residues: CASSATERGYTF. For the CDR3, the DNA is TGTGCCAGCAGCGCGACCGAGAGGGGCTACACCTTC.

The table lists this clone with a count of one. Here the CDR3 DNA reads TGTGCCACCAGCAGAGGGACACAGCGGGGCTACGAGCAGTACTTC. This codes for CATSRGTQRGYEQYF. This chain links TRBV15 with TRBJ2-7, with TRBD2 identical over 7 bases. This CDR3 contains 15 residues. With 1 base clipped from V and 3 bases from J, the junction kept 6 bases outside the gene matches. Germline V gene data show CDR1 as LNHNV and CDR2 as YYDKDF (reference sequence). The full variable domain, in which reference TRBV15 and TRBJ2-7 provide the parts outside the CDR3, is DAMVIQNPRYQVTQFGKPVTLSCSQTLNHNVMYWYQQKSSQAPKLLFHYYDKDFNNEADTPDNFQSRRPNTSFCFLDIRSPGLGDTAMYLCATSRGTQRGYEQYFGPGTRLTVT.

The chain combines TRBV2 with TRBJ2-1; no firm D call. Trimming removed 5 bases from V and 3 bases from J, with 8 bases in between. The CDR3 sequence is 13 residues long. From germline, CDR1 is SNHLY and CDR2 FYNNEI. CDR3 amino acids: CASSWAFYNEQFF. The CDR3 DNA reads as TGTGCCAGCAGTTGGGCCTTCTACAATGAGCAGTTCTTC.

J is TRBJ2-7 and V is TRBV10-2, with 11 nucleotides matching TRBD2. The V segment lost 9 bases and the J segment 4 bases; nucleotides outside the gene matches: 8. Germline loops: CDR1 WSHSY, CDR2 SAAADI. This CDR3 has 14 amino acids. Here the CDR3 reads CASTTSGSGYEQYF. The CDR3 DNA reads TGCGCCAGTACTACTAGCGGGAGTGGTTACGAGCAGTACTTC.

This rearrangement joins TRBV5-1 to TRBJ2-1; 11 positions match TRBD2. V shed 5 bases and J 5 bases; nucleotides not matched to a gene: 12. The CDR3 is 17 amino acids. CDR1 and CDR2 from the germline V gene are SGHRS and YFSETQ. CDR3 in DNA: TGCGCCAGCAGATCTTTCCCCGGGACTAGCGGAGACAATGAGCAGTTCTTC. Its protein product is CASRSFPGTSGDNEQFF.

CDR3: CASSTRLAGGFGSEQFF. CDR3 coding DNA: TGTGCCAGCAGCACCCGACTAGCGGGAGGGTTTGGGAGTGAGCAGTTCTTC. The gene calls are TRBV21-1 and TRBJ2-1; the table gives TRBD2 as D, unverified against the DNA. TRBV21-1 is a pseudogene locus. The CDR3 covers 17 residues.

CDR3 amino acids: CASRLVNRGHTDTQYF. The CDR3 nucleotides are TGTGCCAGCAGGCTGGTTAACAGGGGGCATACAGATACGCAGTATTTT. The rearrangement joins TRBV28 to TRBJ2-3; 9 nucleotides agree with TRBD1. Germline values: CDR1 MDHEN, CDR2 SYDVKM. The length of the CDR3 is 16 residues. V shed 6 bases, J shed 3 bases, and the junction held 10 bases outside the gene matches.

The V gene is TRBV10-1, the J gene TRBJ2-1, with no clear D. Trimming stripped 3 bases from V and 6 bases from J, with 9 bases between. Germline assignment: CDR1 WNHNN and CDR2 SYGVQD (reference sequence). The CDR3 contains 13 residues. The CDR3 sequence: CASSDPARNEQFF. In DNA form, the CDR3 reads TGCGCCAGCAGTGATCCAGCCCGCAATGAGCAGTTCTTC.

CDR3 nucleotides: TGTGCCAGTAGTATAGACCGGGCCCCTCTAAGCGGCACCGGGGAGCTGTTTTTT. Its translation: CASSIDRAPLSGTGELFF. The rearrangement links TRBV19 to TRBJ2-2; a weak D match, TRBD2 (5 bases). Germline V gene sequence: CDR1 LNHDA, CDR2 SQIVND (reference sequence). V was shortened by 0 bases and J by 4 bases, with 18 bases between the two germline ends. CDR3 length equals 18 residues.

This chain uses TRBV7-2 with TRBJ2-1, with D unresolved. Germline V gene lookup returns CDR1 SGHTA and CDR2 FQGNSA. Between the trimmed V and J ends, which lost 2 bases and 0 bases, there was a span of 5 bases. The CDR3 covers 14 residues. CDR3 amino acids: CASSLIDSYNEQFF. As DNA, the CDR3 is TGTGCCAGCAGCTTAATTGACTCCTACAATGAGCAGTTCTTC.

The CDR3 is CASSEEEGQAGTGELFF. The CDR3 nucleotides read TGTGCCAGCAGCGAGGAGGAGGGACAGGCGGGCACCGGGGAGCTGTTTTTT. The chain combines TRBV9 with TRBJ2-2; 8 nucleotides agree with TRBD1. Germline V CDR1 and CDR2: SGDLS, YYNGEE. CDR3 length: 17 residues. Trimming cost V 3 bases and J 4 bases; bases outside gene matches: 11.

The rearrangement links TRBV6-5 to TRBJ1-1; a possible D gene is TRBD1 (5 bases). In germline, CDR1 is MNHEY, CDR2 SVGAGI. The length of the CDR3 is 12 residues. V gave up 10 bases and J gave up 0 bases, with 9 bases separating them. CDR3 amino acids: CATGRMNTEAFF. In DNA, the CDR3 is TGTGCCACGGGACGGATGAACACTGAAGCTTTCTTT.

The genes are TRBV6-5 and TRBJ2-1, with a possible D match to TRBD2 (5 bases). Per the germline V gene, CDR1 is MNHEY and CDR2 is SVGAGI. The CDR3 has 15 residues. The ends were cut back, 1 base at V and 4 bases at J, with 11 bases in the middle. CDR3 in DNA: TGTGCCAGCAGTTACTTACTAGGGAATTACAATGAGCAGTTCTTC. This codes for CASSYLLGNYNEQFF.